The subject of this entry is one TCR beta chain. The antigen remains unidentified. In the PCR, 60 Vbeta and 13 Jbeta primers were used. The method was immunoSEQ multiplex PCR; TCRdb's version includes in-frame clones alone and lacks a portion of them. The sample lists 100,000 to 150,000 clones, approximately 84% occurring once. The sample comes from a study of cytomegalovirus exposure and HLA in healthy donors. Study-wide results and limits: One variant, a missense change in DCLRE1C, was linked in a later analysis to TCR beta V- and J-gene trimming. Accurate predictions that matched the HLA-A and HLA-B alleles of most subjects were reportedly made from TCR beta sequences. The study flagged some 170 TCR beta chains as cytomegalovirus-associated.

V lost 1 base and J 0 bases, leaving 8 bases between the germline ends. This CDR3 has 15 amino acids. Germline V lookup: CDR1 SGHTA, CDR2 FQGNSA. The chain uses TRBV7-2 and TRBJ2-3; no firm D call. The TCR was taken from a woman aged 18-35 years in good health and CMV-seronegative. Sequences were obtained from PBMCs. This chain's CDR3 is CASSLGGPSTDTQYF. The CDR3 region has the DNA TGTGCCAGCAGCTTAGGCGGCCCTAGCACAGATACGCAGTATTTT.